These T cell receptor beta chains were read from a single sample in a study of T cell responses to AZD1222 COVID-19 vaccine. The data were produced by immunoSEQ multiplex PCR, yet TCRdb's version contains in-frame clones alone and is incomplete. The table shows around 150,000 clones, with about 91% occurring only once. Source: peripheral blood, taken on day 0 of MenACWY control vaccination. These receptors were collected from an adult in good health. The CDR3 runs from the conserved cysteine through the conserved F or W. D genes are given only for firm matches. For some rows the clone size is stated as once, few or many, or as a class when expanded; others skip it.

size	J	V	D	CDR3	DNA
few	TRBJ2-7	TRBV7-3	NA	CASSRDISYEQYF	TGTGCCAGCAGCAGAGACATCTCCTACGAGCAGTACTTC
NA	TRBJ1-2	TRBV5-1	NA	CASSLGPGSEGYTF	TGCGCCAGCAGCTTAGGACCGGGGTCAGAGGGCTACACCTTC
NA	TRBJ1-2	TRBV5-6	NA	CASSFRPTNYGYTF	TGTGCCAGCAGCTTCCGGCCTACTAACTATGGCTACACCTTC
NA	TRBJ1-2	TRBV14	NA	CASSHRIRRTANYGYTF	TGTGCCAGCAGCCATCGAATAAGGCGGACAGCTAACTATGGCTACACCTTC
NA	TRBJ1-1	TRBV3-1/TRBV3-2	NA	CASSQQTPFEAFF	TGTGCCAGCAGCCAGCAAACACCTTTTGAAGCTTTCTTT
NA	TRBJ1-6	TRBV10-2	TRBD1	CASSDWTGVEALHF	TGCGCCAGCAGTGACTGGACAGGGGTCGAGGCCCTCCACTTT
NA	TRBJ1-1	TRBV5-1	TRBD1	CASSLDPDRDTEAFF	TGCGCCAGCAGCTTGGACCCTGACAGGGACACTGAAGCTTTCTTT
once	TRBJ2-1	TRBV19	TRBD2	CASRLLAGGGNEQFF	TGTGCCAGTAGGCTTCTAGCGGGGGGAGGGAATGAGCAGTTCTTC
NA	TRBJ2-3	TRBV11-3	NA	CASSVRQDLTQYF	TGTGCCAGCAGCGTTAGACAGGATTTAACGCAGTATTTT
NA	TRBJ2-1	TRBV6-4	TRBD2	CASRKTSGRFGEQFF	TGTGCCAGCAGGAAGACTAGCGGGAGGTTTGGCGAGCAGTTCTTC
NA	TRBJ1-1	TRBV19	NA	CASSSTGRGTEAFF	TGTGCCAGTAGTTCGACAGGAAGAGGAACTGAAGCTTTCTTT
NA	TRBJ1-4	TRBV19	TRBD1	CASRQGDTNEKLFF	TGTGCCAGCAGACAGGGGGATACCAATGAAAAACTGTTTTTT
NA	TRBJ1-1	TRBV3-1/TRBV3-2	NA	CASTQGARTEAFF	TGTGCCAGCACCCAAGGAGCCCGGACTGAAGCTTTCTTT
few	TRBJ2-7	TRBV7-2	NA	CASSFNRLNFF	TGTGCCAGCAGCTTCAACAGACTAAACTTCTTC
few	TRBJ1-1	TRBV12-3/TRBV12-4	NA	CASSEFMNTEAFF	TGTGCCAGCAGCGAATTTATGAACACTGAAGCTTTCTTT
NA	TRBJ2-2	TRBV3-1/TRBV3-2	NA	CASSQKSYSGELFF	TGTGCCAGCAGCCAAAAATCCTACAGCGGGGAGCTGTTTTTT
NA	TRBJ2-7	TRBV5-1	TRBD2	CASSLVGLAGGLYDEQYF	TGCGCCAGCAGCTTGGTGGGACTAGCGGGAGGGTTGTACGACGAGCAGTACTTC
NA	TRBJ1-5	TRBV6-2/TRBV6-3	TRBD1	CASSRQGSNQPQHF	TGTGCCAGCAGTCGACAGGGTAGCAATCAGCCCCAGCATTTT
NA	TRBJ1-6	TRBV13	NA	CASSLRQASSYNSPLHF	TGTGCCAGCAGCCTGAGACAGGCGAGCTCCTATAATTCACCCCTCCACTTT